These T cell receptor beta chains were read from a single sample in a study of CD8 T cells in ankylosing spondylitis. TCRdb re-called the 5' RACE reads with MiXCR, one entry per CDR3 protein. This sample carries 250,000 to 350,000 distinct CDR3 sequences, 20% to 25% of them seen once, and the ten largest clones take 3.5%. Sequenced material: blood, either unsorted or a sorted T cell fraction (not recorded which). The receptors were gathered from a female donor with ankylosing spondylitis or in good health (not recorded which). Each CDR3 is given with its conserved first and last residue. The order of the fields is J gene, V gene, D gene, clone size, CDR3 DNA, CDR3 protein. A D gene is named only where the DNA matches it firmly. A clone size is listed for some rows: how often the clone was seen (once, few, many), or a class if it is expanded.

>TRBJ2-1|TRBV30|.|few
TGTGCCCACTACAATGAGCAGTTCTTC
CAHYNEQFF
>TRBJ2-7|TRBV10-3|.|.
TGTGCCATCAGTGGCCGGCAGGGGTTCGACGAGCAGTACTTC
CAISGRQGFDEQYF
>TRBJ2-1|TRBV11-2|TRBD2|.
TGTGCCAGCAGCTACACCGGGAGGGCCTTGAGAACCTACAATGAGCAGTTCTTC
CASSYTGRALRTYNEQFF
>TRBJ2-3|TRBV6-4|TRBD1|few
TGTGCCAGCAGTCGACAGGGAAGCACAGATACGCAGTATTTT
CASSRQGSTDTQYF
>TRBJ2-5|TRBV4-3|.|.
TGCGCCAGCAGCGGCAGCGGTCGTGAGACCCAGTACTTC
CASSGSGRETQYF
>TRBJ2-1|TRBV7-7|TRBD1|many
TGTGCTAGCAGCTTGGGGACAGGGAAGGTCAATGAGCAGTTCTTC
CASSLGTGKVNEQFF
>TRBJ2-7|TRBV20-1|TRBD2|many
TGCAGTGCTAGGCAGAAGGGACTAGCGGGAGGCGAGCAGTACTTC
CSARQKGLAGGEQYF
>TRBJ2-7|TRBV12-3/TRBV12-4|TRBD1|.
TGTGCCAGCAGTTTAACGGGACAGCCCTCCGAGCAGTACTTC
CASSLTGQPSEQYF
>TRBJ2-1|TRBV4-3|TRBD2|.
TGCGCCAGCAGACCAACTAGCGGGAGCCGGAATGAGCAGTTCTTC
CASRPTSGSRNEQFF
>TRBJ2-1|TRBV5-4|TRBD1|.
TGTGCCAGCACCCGACAGGGGTCCTACAATGAGCAGTTCTTC
CASTRQGSYNEQFF
>TRBJ1-1|TRBV20-1|.|many
TGCAGTGCTTCTCAGGGGAACACTGAAGCTTTCTTT
CSASQGNTEAFF
>TRBJ2-1|TRBV24-1|TRBD1|.
TGTGCCACCAGTGATGGGAACAGGGGGAGCTCCTACAATGAGCAGTTCTTC
CATSDGNRGSSYNEQFF
>TRBJ2-6|TRBV7-6|TRBD1|.
TGTGCCAGCAGCACCTGGACAGGGAGCTCTGGGGCCAACGTCCTGACTTTC
CASSTWTGSSGANVLTF
>TRBJ1-5|TRBV28|.|few
TGTGCCAGCAGTTCTCTGAGGGGGAATCAGCCCCAGCATTTT
CASSSLRGNQPQHF
>TRBJ2-1|TRBV7-9|.|.
TGTGCCAGCAGCTCCCCCCGACACGGCAATGAGCAGTTCTTC
CASSSPRHGNEQFF
>TRBJ1-6|TRBV7-2|.|.
TGTGCCAGCAGCTTAGATGGGGGACGGGCCTCACCCCTCCACTTT
CASSLDGGRASPLHF
>TRBJ2-1|TRBV20-1|.|.
TGCAGTTACAATAAGGCGGGACTGGATGAGCAGTTCTTC
CSYNKAGLDEQFF
>TRBJ2-2|TRBV20-1|TRBD2|.
TGCAGTGCTATTCGACTAGCGGGAGAGGCCGGGGAGCTGTTTTTT
CSAIRLAGEAGELFF
>TRBJ2-1|TRBV5-1|TRBD2|few
TGCGCCAGCAGCTTGGCCCCTAGCGGGGCACAGGGAGATGAGCAGTTCTTC
CASSLAPSGAQGDEQFF
>TRBJ1-5|TRBV2|.|few
TGTGCCAGCAGTGGTTTGAATAGCAATCAGCCCCAGCATTTT
CASSGLNSNQPQHF
>TRBJ2-7|TRBV20-1|TRBD2|.
TGCAGTGCAAGCGGGGGGCCTACCTACGAGCAGTACTTC
CSASGGPTYEQYF